Listed below are T cell receptor beta chains from one sample, sequenced in a study of OX40 agonist ivuxolimab in advanced cancers. TCRdb's table, derived via immunoSEQ multiplex PCR, lists solely in-frame clones and lacks some. The data show around 56,000 clones, 65% to 90% seen once. The sequencing here drew on CD4+ or CD8+ T cells sorted from blood, taken in a trial of the OX40 agonist ivuxolimab. These receptors all stem from an adult with an advanced solid tumor such as melanoma, head and neck, liver or kidney cancer. CDR3s include the opening cysteine and the closing phenylalanine or tryptophan. D genes are given only for firm matches. Clone size is stated in some rows and not others, as once, few, many or a class when expanded.

V	size	J	D	CDR3	DNA
TRBV4-3	NA	TRBJ1-1	NA	CASSQGSPRANTEAFF	TGCGCCAGCAGCCAAGGAAGTCCCAGAGCGAACACTGAAGCTTTCTTT
TRBV19	NA	TRBJ2-7	NA	CASSSPGTYEQYF	TGTGCCAGTAGTAGTCCAGGGACCTACGAGCAGTACTTC
TRBV11-2	NA	TRBJ1-2	NA	CASSLDGVYGYTF	TGTGCCAGCAGCTTAGACGGGGTCTATGGCTACACCTTC
TRBV19	NA	TRBJ1-1	NA	CASSIPRRDAEAFF	TGTGCCAGTAGTATCCCTCGACGGGATGCTGAAGCTTTCTTT
TRBV5-1	NA	TRBJ2-7	TRBD1	CASTRQGSYEQYF	TGCGCCAGCACCCGACAGGGGTCCTACGAGCAGTACTTC
TRBV6-5	once	TRBJ2-5	NA	CASSYSGGRETQYF	TGTGCCAGCAGTTACTCGGGGGGTAGAGAGACCCAGTACTTC
TRBV4-2	NA	TRBJ2-1	TRBD2	CASSQDRGTSVNEQFF	TGTGCCAGCAGCCAAGATCGTGGGACTAGCGTTAATGAGCAGTTCTTC
TRBV30	NA	TRBJ2-7	NA	CAWGGLGDLGEQYF	TGTGCCTGGGGAGGTTTGGGGGACCTAGGTGAGCAGTACTTC
TRBV5-1	NA	TRBJ1-4	NA	CASSLRSDGGEKLFF	TGCGCCAGCAGCTTGCGGTCAGATGGGGGGGAAAAACTGTTTTTT
TRBV6-5	NA	TRBJ1-2	NA	CASSVEGRRIYGYTF	TGTGCCAGCAGTGTGGAGGGGCGTCGGATCTATGGCTACACCTTC
TRBV6-6	NA	TRBJ1-6	NA	CASSLAAYSPLHF	TGTGCCAGCAGTTTGGCGGCATATTCACCCCTCCACTTT
TRBV6-5	NA	TRBJ1-5	NA	CASKIGRQSNQPQHF	TGTGCCAGCAAGATAGGACGGCAAAGCAATCAGCCCCAGCATTTT
TRBV19	NA	TRBJ1-5	NA	CASSISLAPQHF	TGTGCCAGTAGTATAAGCCTGGCGCCCCAGCATTTT
TRBV5-1	NA	TRBJ2-5	NA	CASSLGSNQETQYF	TGCGCCAGCAGCTTGGGGTCAAATCAAGAGACCCAGTACTTC
TRBV19	few	TRBJ1-2	TRBD1	CASRRQGTNYGYTF	TGTGCCAGTAGACGACAGGGAACTAACTATGGCTACACCTTC
TRBV6-8	NA	TRBJ1-2	NA	CASSHPDRPRGYTF	TGTGCCAGCAGTCACCCCGACAGGCCAAGGGGCTACACCTTC
TRBV30	few	TRBJ1-5	TRBD1	CAWISDRVENQPQHF	TGTGCCTGGATCTCAGACAGGGTGGAAAATCAGCCCCAGCATTTT
TRBV19	NA	TRBJ1-5	NA	CASTSYRDSGSPQHF	TGTGCCAGTACCTCGTACCGGGACTCTGGATCGCCCCAGCATTTT
TRBV6-1	NA	TRBJ1-5	NA	CASSEQGINQPQHF	TGTGCCAGCAGTGAACAGGGGATAAATCAGCCCCAGCATTTT
TRBV28	NA	TRBJ2-1	NA	CASSLLNRSQFF	TGTGCCAGCAGTTTATTAAACAGGTCGCAGTTCTTC
TRBV7-2	NA	TRBJ1-2	NA	CASSLARLSYYGYTF	TGTGCCAGCAGCTTAGCAAGACTCTCTTACTATGGCTACACCTTC
TRBV2	NA	TRBJ1-2	TRBD1	CASSPDRGEDGYTF	TGTGCCAGCAGTCCGGACAGGGGAGAAGATGGCTACACCTTC
TRBV6-5	NA	TRBJ1-5	TRBD1	CASGPHDRVDQPQHF	TGTGCCAGCGGTCCCCATGACAGGGTCGATCAGCCCCAGCATTTT
TRBV5-4	NA	TRBJ1-1	NA	CASSWGRSDAEAFF	TGTGCCAGCAGCTGGGGGAGGTCTGACGCTGAAGCTTTCTTT
TRBV11-3	NA	TRBJ2-4	NA	CASSIGGQGKNIQYF	TGTGCCAGCAGCATTGGGGGGCAGGGCAAAAACATTCAGTACTTC
TRBV6-6	NA	TRBJ2-7	NA	CASSLTAVAEQYF	TGTGCCAGCAGTCTTACGGCCGTAGCCGAGCAGTACTTC
TRBV27	once	TRBJ2-3	TRBD2	CASSPYTDGGGTQYF	TGTGCCAGCAGCCCATATACTGATGGGGGGGGTACGCAGTATTTT
TRBV30	NA	TRBJ1-5	TRBD1	CAWSVNRGRDQPQHF	TGTGCCTGGAGTGTAAACAGGGGGCGAGATCAGCCCCAGCATTTT
TRBV5-1	NA	TRBJ2-2	NA	CASWTGGINTGELFF	TGCGCCAGCTGGACTGGGGGGATTAACACCGGGGAGCTGTTTTTT
TRBV18	NA	TRBJ1-2	TRBD1	CASSTGTGQNYGYTF	TGTGCCAGCTCCACCGGGACAGGCCAAAACTATGGCTACACCTTC
TRBV7-2	NA	TRBJ2-7	TRBD1	CASRRTGKTYEQYF	TGTGCCAGCAGACGGACAGGGAAGACCTACGAGCAGTACTTC
TRBV7-3	NA	TRBJ2-7	NA	CASRVIGSKDYEQYF	TGTGCCAGTCGGGTAATAGGATCAAAAGATTACGAGCAGTACTTC
TRBV5-1	NA	TRBJ2-1	NA	CASSLQYNEQFF	TGCGCCAGCAGCCTCCAGTACAATGAGCAGTTCTTC
TRBV6-5	NA	TRBJ2-7	NA	CASSMAGSYEQYF	TGTGCCAGCAGTATGGCAGGGTCCTACGAGCAGTACTTC
TRBV4-3	NA	TRBJ2-5	NA	CASSQVTGRETQYF	TGCGCCAGCAGCCAAGTGACGGGTCGGGAGACCCAGTACTTC
TRBV7-9	NA	TRBJ2-1	TRBD2	CASSKLQRLASGDVNEQFF	TGTGCCAGCAGCAAACTCCAGAGGTTAGCTAGCGGAGACGTGAATGAGCAGTTCTTC
TRBV11-2	once	TRBJ2-4	NA	CASKRAGLQLAKNIQYF	TGTGCCAGCAAGAGGGCAGGGCTACAACTAGCCAAAAACATTCAGTACTTC
TRBV5-4	NA	TRBJ1-1	NA	CASRLRDTNTEAFF	TGTGCCAGCAGACTCCGGGACACGAACACTGAAGCTTTCTTT
TRBV15	NA	TRBJ1-4	NA	CATSTPLGGATNEKLFF	TGTGCCACCAGCACACCCCTCGGGGGTGCAACTAATGAAAAACTGTTTTTT
TRBV5-8	NA	TRBJ2-7	NA	CASSLASAVGLGDEQYF	TGTGCCAGCAGCTTGGCCTCGGCTGTAGGGCTGGGTGACGAGCAGTACTTC